These 26 T cell receptor beta chains came from one sample sequenced in a study of cytotoxic CD8 clonotypes in ibrutinib-treated CLL. Assay used: immunoSEQ multiplex PCR; TCRdb lists only in-frame clones, some missing. The profile shows approximately 200,000 clones, around 72% of them singletons. Sequences were derived from PBMCs, sampled after 24 months of ibrutinib treatment. The receptors shown here come from a human donor with chronic lymphocytic leukemia.

V is TRBV7-9 and J is TRBJ2-7, with 10 bases matching TRBD1. From germline, CDR1 is SEHNR and CDR2 FQNEAQ (reference sequence). The CDR3 length is 14 residues. Trimming took 8 bases from V and 4 from J; bases not matched to a gene: 8. CDR3 sequence: CASGQRQGAYEQYF. In DNA form, the CDR3 reads TGTGCCAGCGGCCAACGACAGGGGGCTTACGAGCAGTACTTC.

The chain joins TRBV6-5 to TRBJ2-7; 10 positions agree with TRBD1. V shed 5 bases, J shed 5 bases, and the junction held 3 bases outside the gene matches. This CDR3 contains 13 residues. Germline V CDR1 and CDR2: MNHEY, SVGAGI. CDR3 DNA: TGTGCCAGCAGTAGAGGGACAGGGGACGAGCAGTACTTC. Translating gives CASSRGTGDEQYF.

The chain uses TRBV19 and TRBJ1-5; 7 nucleotides line up with TRBD1. Germline assignment: CDR1 LNHDA and CDR2 SQIVND (reference sequence). V lost 3 bases and J lost 6; bases outside the gene matches: 5. CDR3 length: 14 residues. Here the CDR3 reads CASSIPRGFQPQHF. Written as DNA, the CDR3 is TGTGCCAGTAGTATCCCCAGGGGGTTTCAGCCCCAGCATTTT.

The V gene is TRBV28, the J gene TRBJ1-2, with D possibly being TRBD1 (6 bases). The CDR3 totals 11 residues. Germline loops: CDR1 MDHEN, CDR2 SYDVKM. The germline V and J ends were trimmed by 5 bases and 9 bases, with 10 bases remaining between them. The CDR3 spells CASSPGQSYTF. CDR3 nucleotides: TGTGCCAGCAGTCCGGGACAAAGCTACACCTTC.

V gene TRBV4-3 combines with J gene TRBJ2-3; D is undetermined. V lost 1 base, J lost 2 bases, and 13 bases lay in between. The CDR3 has 16 residues. CDR1 and CDR2 (germline): LGHNA, YSLEER. The CDR3 sequence: CASSQGHYLVTDTQYF. CDR3 sequence (DNA): TGCGCCAGCAGCCAAGGCCACTATCTAGTCACAGATACGCAGTATTTT.

The chain has TRBV12-1 and TRBJ2-3; the table's D call, TRBD2, has no DNA check behind it. TRBV12-1 is designated a pseudogene. The CDR3 contains 16 residues. The CDR3 coding sequence is TGTGCCAGCAGCTTACCTGGGGGGGGACCCACAGATACGCAGTATTTT. Translation gives CASSLPGGGPTDTQYF.

The chain joins TRBV19 to TRBJ2-1; D is perhaps TRBD2 (5 bases). The length of the CDR3 is 16 residues. With 3 bases removed from V and 2 bases from J, the gap between germline ends came to 14 bases. Per the germline V gene, CDR1 is LNHDA and CDR2 is SQIVND (reference sequence). This CDR3 is CASSIVGGLAYNEQFF. In DNA form, the CDR3 reads TGTGCCAGTAGTATCGTCGGAGGATTGGCCTACAATGAGCAGTTCTTC.

V gene TRBV27 combines with J gene TRBJ2-7; 8 bases map to TRBD1. The CDR3 covers 16 residues. With 2 bases clipped from V and 5 bases from J, the junction kept 11 bases outside the gene matches. The germline CDR1 and CDR2 sequences are MNHEY and SMNVEV (reference sequence). CDR3 amino acids: CASSLKSRTGLHEQYF. The CDR3 DNA reads TGTGCCAGCAGTTTAAAGTCGCGGACAGGGCTCCACGAGCAGTACTTC.

This clone has a single count. The V gene is TRBV4-2, the J gene TRBJ2-6; 10 nucleotides agree with TRBD1. V lost 4 bases to trimming and J lost 1 base; unmatched junction nucleotides: 10. Germline V gene data show CDR1 as LGHNA and CDR2 as YNFKEQ. This CDR3 has 19 residues. CDR3 sequence: CASSPAGQGPGSGANVLTF. As DNA, the CDR3 is TGTGCCAGCAGCCCAGCGGGACAGGGGCCGGGTTCTGGGGCCAACGTCCTGACTTTC.

The genes are TRBV18 and TRBJ2-1, with D unclear. CDR3 length equals 14 residues. Germline lookup yields CDR1 KGHSH and CDR2 LQKENI. Trimming took off 2 bases at V and 9 bases at J, with 14 bases between the two ends. CDR3 sequence reads: CASSPSGGRAEQFF. CDR3 in DNA: TGTGCCAGCTCACCATCGGGTGGTCGGGCTGAGCAGTTCTTC.

This chain connects TRBV2 to TRBJ2-2; TRBD2 is a possible D gene (6 bases). V lost 3 bases and J lost 3, with 8 bases in between. The V gene's germline CDR1 is SNHLY and CDR2 FYNNEI. The CDR3 is 14 residues long. The CDR3 DNA follows: TGTGCCAGCAGTGAGGGACTCCACACCGGGGAGCTGTTTTTT. It specifies CASSEGLHTGELFF. Full variable domain (outside the CDR3, taken from reference TRBV2 and TRBJ2-2): EPEVTQTPSHQVTQMGQEVILRCVPISNHLYFYWYRQILGQKVEFLVSFYNNEISEKSEIFDDQFSVERPDGSNFTLKIRSTKLEDSAMYFCASSEGLHTGELFFGEGSRLTVL.

This rearrangement joins TRBV7-2 to TRBJ1-2; D is possibly TRBD1 (5 bases). The CDR3 consists of 15 residues. The ends were cut back, 3 bases at V and 4 bases at J, with 15 bases in the middle. Germline-derived CDR1 and CDR2 are SGHTA and FQGNSA. The CDR3 region is CASSFGTSAIYGYTF. The CDR3 region has the DNA TGTGCCAGCAGCTTCGGGACGTCAGCCATCTATGGCTACACCTTC.

This chain uses TRBV5-6 with TRBJ1-1; D is perhaps TRBD1 (5 bases). The CDR3 extends over 13 amino acids. Trimming removed 4 bases at V and 11 bases at J, with 18 bases between. Germline V gene sequence: CDR1 SGHDT, CDR2 YYEEEE. The CDR3 DNA follows: TGTGCCAGCAGCGTCGGGACTCCTGAGGGGGCTTTCTTT. Translating it yields CASSVGTPEGAFF.

CDR3 in DNA: TGTGCCAGCAGTTTATTCGGTGGGGGTACGGCCGGGGAGCTGTTTTTT. Residues: CASSLFGGGTAGELFF. This chain links TRBV28 with TRBJ2-2; D tentatively fits TRBD1 or TRBD2 (5 bases each). This CDR3 is built from 16 residues. In germline, CDR1 is MDHEN, CDR2 SYDVKM. The germline V and J ends were trimmed by 1 base and 6 bases, with 15 bases remaining between them.

This chain links TRBV7-5 with TRBJ2-7. TRBV7-5 has pseudogene status. The CDR3 has 17 residues. The CDR3 here is CVRSARDLWLGDYEQYF. CDR3 DNA: TGTGTCAGAAGCGCCCGGGACCTCTGGCTAGGGGACTACGAGCAGTACTTC.

This chain connects TRBV9 to TRBJ2-1, with TRBD2 matching over 7 bases. The CDR3 spans 15 residues. Germline loops: CDR1 SGDLS, CDR2 YYNGEE. Germline trimming cut 4 bases from V and 4 bases from J; bases unmatched to any gene: 8. CDR3: CASSLQGEGYNEQFF. The CDR3 DNA is TGTGCCAGCAGCCTCCAAGGGGAGGGTTACAATGAGCAGTTCTTC.

The V gene is TRBV25-1, the J gene TRBJ2-1; 7 bases agree with TRBD2. The CDR3 is made up of 13 amino acids. Germline-derived CDR1 and CDR2 are MGHDK and SYGVNS. The junction had 4 bases not matched to a gene; V was cut back by 4 bases and J by 7 bases. The chain's CDR3 is CASSGWGGNEQFF. In DNA form, the CDR3 reads TGTGCCAGCAGTGGATGGGGGGGGAATGAGCAGTTCTTC.

The chain recombines TRBV7-8 with TRBJ1-2, with TRBD1 as a possible D gene (5 bases). The CDR3 extends over 14 amino acids. Germline CDR1 SGHVS, CDR2 FQNEAQ. V lost 0 bases to trimming and J lost 7 bases, with 12 bases between them. The CDR3, as DNA: TGTGCCAGCAGCTTAGCGCTAGGGGCCCGTGGCTACACCTTC. Encoded protein: CASSLALGARGYTF.

The chain links TRBV6-1 to TRBJ1-3; D uncertain. Between the trimmed V and J ends, which lost 7 bases and 2 bases, there was a span of 3 bases. Germline V gives CDR1 MNHNS, CDR2 SASEGT. The CDR3 covers 11 residues. Here the CDR3 DNA reads TGTGCCAGCACAGCTGGAAACACCATATATTTT. Translation gives CASTAGNTIYF.

This clone occurred many times. The chain employs TRBV28 and TRBJ2-7; 8 nucleotides agree with TRBD2. CDR3 length equals 14 residues. Germline V gene lookup returns CDR1 MDHEN and CDR2 SYDVKM. J gave up 4 bases and V 6 bases, and 8 bases lay outside the gene matches. CDR3 coding DNA: TGTGCCAGCAGCACTAGCGGTAAACGATACGAGCAGTACTTC. It yields the protein CASSTSGKRYEQYF. The entire variable domain, with the rest obtained from reference TRBV28 and TRBJ2-7, is as follows: DVKVTQSSRYLVKRTGEKVFLECVQDMDHENMFWYRQDPGLGLRLIYFSYDVKMKEKGDIPEGYSVSREKKERFSLILESASTNQTSMYLCASSTSGKRYEQYFGPGTRLTVT.

The gene calls are TRBV30 and TRBJ2-7, with 7 bases aligning to TRBD2. The junction had 16 bases not matched to a gene; V was cut back by 4 bases and J by 1 base. The CDR3 is 17 amino acids. Looked up from germline, CDR1 is GTSNPN and CDR2 is SVGIG (reference sequence). CDR3 DNA: TGTGCCTGGACCTACTACTCCGCGGGAGATCAATCCTACGAGCAGTACTTC. Translated, it gives CAWTYYSAGDQSYEQYF.

This chain uses TRBV15 with TRBJ2-1, with 10 bases aligning to TRBD2. V was clipped by 0 bases and J by 8 bases; unmatched bases: 4. This CDR3 is built from 15 residues. Germline CDR1 is LNHNV and CDR2 is YYDKDF (reference sequence). Here the CDR3 DNA reads TGTGCCACCAGCAGAGATCAAGGACTAGCGGATGAGCAGTTCTTC. Amino acid sequence: CATSRDQGLADEQFF. Together with reference TRBV15 and TRBJ2-1, the CDR3 gives the full variable domain: DAMVIQNPRYQVTQFGKPVTLSCSQTLNHNVMYWYQQKSSQAPKLLFHYYDKDFNNEADTPDNFQSRRPNTSFCFLDIRSPGLGDTAMYLCATSRDQGLADEQFFGPGTRLTVL.

The rearrangement links TRBV5-4 to TRBJ2-3; D is unresolved. Trimming took 0 bases from V and 1 from J, leaving 6 bases between them. The CDR3 length is 14 residues. In germline, CDR1 is SGHNT, CDR2 YYREEE (reference sequence). CDR3 coding DNA: TGTGCCAGCAGCTTGGGTATCGGCACAGATACGCAGTATTTT. Protein: CASSLGIGTDTQYF.

The sample holds a few counts of this clone. This chain uses TRBV11-1 with TRBJ2-2; 7 bases agree with TRBD2. This CDR3 is 15 amino acids long. The V and J ends lost 5 bases and 4 bases, in that order; junction bases with no gene match: 7. Germline V gene lookup returns CDR1 SGHAT and CDR2 FQDESV (reference sequence). This CDR3 is CASSPRLAGTGELFF. The DNA of the CDR3 is TGTGCCAGCAGCCCCCGGTTAGCGGGCACCGGGGAGCTGTTTTTT.

This clone was picked up one time. The rearrangement links TRBV9 to TRBJ2-7; the D gene is possibly TRBD2 (6 bases). With 0 bases removed from V and 5 bases from J, the gap between germline ends came to 15 bases. The CDR3 has 15 residues. Germline values: CDR1 SGDLS, CDR2 YYNGEE. CDR3 sequence reads: CASSVEGGMRNEQYF. DNA for the CDR3: TGTGCCAGCAGCGTAGAGGGCGGGATGAGGAACGAGCAGTACTTC.

This chain connects TRBV19 to TRBJ1-1; no reliable D call. The CDR3 has 13 residues. V dropped 6 bases and J dropped 1 base, with 9 bases sitting between them. The germline V gene encodes CDR1 LNHDA and CDR2 SQIVND (reference sequence). CDR3 protein: CASSTTENTEAFF. CDR3 DNA sequence: TGTGCCAGTAGCACCACAGAGAACACTGAAGCTTTCTTT.